This T cell receptor beta chain was identified during a study of regulatory T cells in long-lasting Graves disease. Across the whole study: A definition of persistent Graves' disease required over 5 years of antithyroid drugs plus positive TSH receptor antibodies.

This clonotype came up many times. CDR3 length: 15 residues. Looked up from germline, CDR1 is GTSNPN and CDR2 is SVGIG (reference sequence). V trimming: 0 bases; J trimming: 3 bases; junction bases outside the gene matches: 6. To make TCR beta libraries, researchers used iRepertoire HTBI primers and Arm-PCR of CDR3 regions. TCRdb redid the calling of the multiplex PCR reads with MiXCR, one entry per CDR3 protein. The sample holds fewer than 400,000 distinct CDR3 sequences, 20% to 25% seen once. Specified time point: persistent/refractory GD, antithyroid drugs over 5 years with positive TRAb. Researchers made the TCR library from RNA that was extracted from PBMCs.

The source of this sequence is a female donor with Graves disease. The input for sequencing was peripheral blood mononuclear cells (PBMCs), taken when the disease was refractory, from a patient treated with antithyroid drugs. J is TRBJ1-2 and V is TRBV30, with 8 bases fitting TRBD1. The CDR3 reads CAWSVPGQDYYGYTF. The CDR3 region has the DNA TGTGCCTGGAGTGTACCGGGACAGGATTACTATGGCTACACCTTC.